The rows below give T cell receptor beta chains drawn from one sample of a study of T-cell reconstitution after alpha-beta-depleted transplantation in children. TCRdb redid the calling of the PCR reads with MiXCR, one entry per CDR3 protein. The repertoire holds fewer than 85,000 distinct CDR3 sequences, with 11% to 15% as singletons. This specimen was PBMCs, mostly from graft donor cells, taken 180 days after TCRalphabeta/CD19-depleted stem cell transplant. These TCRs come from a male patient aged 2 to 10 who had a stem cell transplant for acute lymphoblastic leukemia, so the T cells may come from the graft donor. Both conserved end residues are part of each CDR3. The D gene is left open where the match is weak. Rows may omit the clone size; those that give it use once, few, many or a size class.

TGCGCCAGCAGCTCGAGACAGGGCGAGATGGACTACGAGCAGTACTTC,CASSSRQGEMDYEQYF,NA,16,TRBD1,TRBJ2-7,TRBV5-1
TGTGCCAGCACCCACCTTGGGGACGTGAACATGAACACTGAAGCTTTCTTT,CASTHLGDVNMNTEAFF,NA,17,NA,TRBJ1-1,TRBV6-2/TRBV6-3
TGTGCCAGCAGCCACAGGGACTATGGCTACACCTTC,CASSHRDYGYTF,NA,12,NA,TRBJ1-2,TRBV4-2
TGTGCCAGCAGTTACAGAGGCGGTGAAAAACTGTTTTTT,CASSYRGGEKLFF,NA,13,NA,TRBJ1-4,TRBV6-2/TRBV6-3
TGTGCCATCAGTCCGGGACAGGGCACAGATACGCAGTATTTT,CAISPGQGTDTQYF,NA,14,TRBD1,TRBJ2-3,TRBV10-3
TGCGCCAGCAGCTTGACTTCCTATGGCTACACCTTC,CASSLTSYGYTF,many,12,NA,TRBJ1-2,TRBV5-1
TGTGCCAGCAGCTTAGGGAGCTTGAACACTGAAGCTTTCTTT,CASSLGSLNTEAFF,few,14,NA,TRBJ1-1,TRBV7-2
TGCGCCAGCAGCTTGGCGGAGGCCGGCTCCTACAATGAGCAGTTCTTC,CASSLAEAGSYNEQFF,many,16,NA,TRBJ2-1,TRBV5-1
TGCGCCAGCAGCGAAGGGGGAGGGAGGAGGACTGAAGCTTTCTTT,CASSEGGGRRTEAFF,many,15,NA,TRBJ1-1,TRBV4-3
TGTGCCAGCAGCCCCCGGACGGCAGGGGAGCTGTTTTTT,CASSPRTAGELFF,few,13,NA,TRBJ2-2,TRBV5-5
TGCGCCAGCAGCCTAGGACTGTTTAGCTATGGCTACACCTTC,CASSLGLFSYGYTF,NA,14,NA,TRBJ1-2,TRBV4-3
TGTGCCAGCTCACCACGGAGGGGTCGGGACGAGCAGTACTTC,CASSPRRGRDEQYF,NA,14,NA,TRBJ2-7,TRBV18
TGCAGTGCTAGAGCGTTGGCAGGGGGCTACGAGCAGTACTTC,CSARALAGGYEQYF,few,14,TRBD1,TRBJ2-7,TRBV20-1
TGCGCCAGCAGCTTGGGACAGGGGGCGTTCCCGCAGTTCTTC,CASSLGQGAFPQFF,many,14,TRBD1,TRBJ2-1,TRBV5-1
TGTGCCAGCAGGGGGACAGGGGACAGCGTAGGTGAAAAACTGTTTTTT,CASRGTGDSVGEKLFF,few,16,TRBD1,TRBJ1-4,TRBV12-3/TRBV12-4
TGTGCCAGCAGTTACTCGACCCCGGGATCGGGCACCGGGGAGCTGTTTTTT,CASSYSTPGSGTGELFF,many,17,NA,TRBJ2-2,TRBV6-5
TGTGCCAGCAGTTACCGCCGGGCCCTTTCCCCCATCCAAGAGACCCAGTACTTC,CASSYRRALSPIQETQYF,few,18,NA,TRBJ2-5,TRBV6-5
TGTGCCATCAGTGAGTCCCTAGCGTCCGGGGAGCTGTTTTTT,CAISESLASGELFF,NA,14,NA,TRBJ2-2,TRBV10-3
TGTGCCAGCAGTTCAAACTACGACGAGGAGCAGTACTTC,CASSSNYDEEQYF,few,13,NA,TRBJ2-7,TRBV7-9
TGCGCCAGCAGCCGGGGACTCTGGGAGACCCAGTACTTC,CASSRGLWETQYF,NA,13,NA,TRBJ2-5,TRBV4-3
TGTGCCAGCAGTTACCTCGCAGCTGGGGCCAACGTCCTGACTTTC,CASSYLAAGANVLTF,NA,15,NA,TRBJ2-6,TRBV6-2/TRBV6-3
TGTGCCAGCAGCTTAGGCAATCAGCCCCAGCATTTT,CASSLGNQPQHF,many,12,NA,TRBJ1-5,TRBV5-5
TGTGCCAGCAGCCCAGCTGGACTAGCGGGAAACGATGAGCAGTTCTTC,CASSPAGLAGNDEQFF,few,16,TRBD2,TRBJ2-1,TRBV7-2
TGTGCCAGCAGTTGGACTAGCGGGAGAAAAAGAAACTACGAGCAGTACTTC,CASSWTSGRKRNYEQYF,few,17,TRBD2,TRBJ2-7,TRBV27
TGCAGTGCTAGGAGGGGGCACGCTAATTCACCCCTCCACTTT,CSARRGHANSPLHF,many,14,TRBD1,TRBJ1-6,TRBV20-1
TGTGCCTGGAATAGACAGGGGGAATGGGAATACGAGCAGTACTTC,CAWNRQGEWEYEQYF,NA,15,TRBD1,TRBJ2-7,TRBV30
TGTGCCAGCTCCCCCGCGAGGGGGTGGGAGACCCAGTACTTC,CASSPARGWETQYF,few,14,NA,TRBJ2-5,TRBV18